Shown below are 32 T cell receptor beta chains from a single sample sequenced in a study of CD8+CD57+ T cells in acquired aplastic anemia (dated by TCRdb to the late 2010s). The run used an Illumina HiSeq 2000. TCR beta VDJ combination and CDR3 sequence profiling used genomic DNA as the template. The public reads were run again by TCRdb, first through fastp at Q25 and then through MiXCR, and only productive beta chains were kept. Rows are combined by CDR3 protein, so each entry shows the most common genes and DNA. This sample is represented by 300,000 or so distinct CDR3 sequences; around 60% of them were singletons. The ten largest clones capture 6.5% to 10% of the sample. Source material: sorted CD4+, CD8+, or CD8+CD57+ T cells (not recorded which) from PBMCs. These TCRs come from a human donor with severe aplastic anemia or a healthy control (not recorded which).

The chain uses TRBV20-1 and TRBJ1-6; D ambiguous. Trimming pared 3 bases from V and 14 bases from J, leaving 11 bases between. CDR1 and CDR2 from the germline V gene are DFQATT and SNEGSKA (reference sequence). The CDR3 runs to 11 residues. This CDR3 reads CSARDGLTLHF. CDR3 in DNA: TGCAGTGCTAGGGACGGCCTCACCCTCCACTTT.

This clonotype was seen ten or more times. The chain combines TRBV6-5 with TRBJ1-1; TRBD1 might be the D (6 bases). CDR3 length: 14 amino acids. Trimming left V 2 bases short and J 10 bases short, with 17 bases between. CDR1 is MNHEY and CDR2 is SVGAGI in the germline V gene. CDR3 sequence (DNA): TGTGCCAGCAGTTACGACAGGACCCCCCCGATAGCTTTCTTT. Protein product: CASSYDRTPPIAFF.

The CDR3 loop reads CASSLPRQGGYEQYF. CDR3 in DNA: TGTGCCAGCAGCCTCCCCAGGCAGGGGGGCTACGAGCAGTACTTC. This chain connects TRBV7-8 to TRBJ2-7, with D maybe TRBD1 (7 bases). V shed 5 bases and J shed 3 bases, with 17 bases lying between them. The germline V gene encodes CDR1 SGHVS and CDR2 FQNEAQ. The CDR3 has 15 amino acids.

This clonotype has more than one count but fewer than ten. The V call is TRBV19, the J call TRBJ2-3; 10 nucleotides line up with TRBD2. The CDR3 contains 14 residues. V lost 5 bases, J lost 6 bases, and 5 bases stayed unmatched. The germline CDR1 and CDR2 sequences are LNHDA and SQIVND (reference sequence). The CDR3 sequence: CASSEGTSADTQYF. The CDR3 nucleotides are TGTGCCAGTAGTGAGGGGACTAGCGCCGATACGCAGTATTTT.

The chain joins TRBV5-1 to TRBJ2-2; D ambiguous. Germline CDR1 SGHRS, CDR2 YFSETQ. V lost 2 bases and J lost 8, with 16 bases in between. This CDR3 is built from 15 residues. The CDR3 protein is CASSLNGQARGELFF. In DNA form, the CDR3 reads TGCGCCAGCAGCTTAAATGGCCAGGCCAGGGGGGAGCTGTTTTTT. The complete variable domain, with remaining parts taken from reference TRBV5-1 and TRBJ2-2, reads KAGVTQTPRYLIKTRGQQVTLSCSPISGHRSVSWYQQTPGQGLQFLFEYFSETQRNKGNFPGRFSGRQFSNSRSEMNVSTLELGDSALYLCASSLNGQARGELFFGEGSRLTVL.

This sequence joins TRBV5-6 and TRBJ1-2; D is ambiguous. Trimming removed 1 base from V and 6 bases from J, with 10 bases in between. Germline CDR1 and CDR2: SGHDT and YYEEEE. The CDR3 loop spans 13 amino acids. CDR3 residues: CASSLLRGHGYTF. CDR3 in DNA: TGTGCCAGCAGCTTGTTACGGGGTCATGGCTACACCTTC.

V usage is TRBV9 and J usage is TRBJ2-5, with TRBD1 as a possible D gene (6 bases). With 4 bases removed from V and 3 bases from J, the gap between germline ends came to 13 bases. The CDR3 is 14 amino acids. The germline V gene has CDR1 SGDLS and CDR2 YYNGEE. CDR3 region: CASSRTGGEETQYF. CDR3 bases: TGTGCCAGCAGCCGTACTGGGGGCGAAGAGACCCAGTACTTC.

This clonotype was seen at least ten times. The rearrangement uses TRBV12-3 or TRBV12-4 and TRBJ2-5, with D possibly being TRBD2 (5 bases). Deletions cut 5 bases from V and 6 bases from J, with 22 bases between. The CDR3 sequence is 16 residues long. CDR3: CASSATPADTGKTQYF. The CDR3 DNA reads as TGTGCCAGCAGTGCAACGCCGGCAGACACCGGGAAGACCCAGTACTTC.

This clonotype came up many times. V usage is TRBV19 and J usage is TRBJ2-1; no definite D call. V lost 7 bases to trimming and J lost 10 bases, with 23 bases between them. CDR3 length: 15 amino acids. Germline assignment: CDR1 LNHDA and CDR2 SQIVND (reference sequence). The CDR3 protein is CASKRRGVETDEQFF. CDR3 DNA: TGTGCCAGTAAAAGACGAGGAGTCGAAACGGACGAGCAGTTCTTC.

This chain connects TRBV19 to TRBJ2-7; TRBD2 is a possible D gene (6 bases). CDR1 and CDR2 from the germline V gene are LNHDA and SQIVND (reference sequence). This CDR3 contains 12 residues. The V and J ends lost 10 bases and 3 bases respectively, with 13 bases between them. CDR3 DNA sequence: TGTGCCACTACGGGAGTAAACTACGAGCAGTACTTC. Encoded protein: CATTGVNYEQYF.

This chain connects TRBV12-3 or TRBV12-4 to TRBJ1-2, with D unresolved. Between the trimmed V and J ends, which lost 8 bases and 2 bases, there was a span of 12 bases. The CDR3 extends over 13 amino acids. This CDR3 reads CASSLGVNYGYTF. The CDR3 DNA reads as TGTGCCAGCTCCCTTGGAGTGAACTATGGCTACACCTTC.

Many counts were recorded for this clonotype. DNA of the CDR3: TGTGCCAGCAGCCCCCTCCCCTACACAGATACGCAGTATTTT. As protein: CASSPLPYTDTQYF. The chain recombines TRBV7-3 with TRBJ2-3; D is undetermined. The germline V gene has CDR1 SGHTA and CDR2 FQGTGA. This CDR3 has 14 residues. V shed 5 bases and J shed 2 bases, with 11 bases lying between them.

Here the CDR3 DNA reads TGTGCCAGCTCACCACCTCTTCGTGCCTACAATGAGCAGTTCTTC. Protein product: CASSPPLRAYNEQFF. The rearrangement joins TRBV18 to TRBJ2-1; D remains ambiguous. V was trimmed by 0 bases and J by 2 bases, leaving 8 bases between them. This CDR3 is 15 amino acids long. CDR1 and CDR2 (germline): KGHSH, LQKENI.

In this sample, this clonotype turned up once. The chain uses TRBV7-2 and TRBJ2-5, with D possibly matching TRBD2 (6 bases). From germline, CDR1 is SGHTA and CDR2 FQGNSA. CDR3 length: 16 amino acids. The V end lost 5 bases, the J end lost 2 bases, and 18 bases lay between the germline ends. The CDR3 coding sequence is TGTGCCAGCAGCCCCGGCCCGGGAGAGGCACAAGAGACCCAGTACTTC. Its protein is CASSPGPGEAQETQYF.

The chain has TRBV19 and TRBJ2-2; 8 bases are shared with TRBD1. From germline, CDR1 is LNHDA and CDR2 SQIVND (reference sequence). Trimming at V came to 5 bases and at J to 2 bases, leaving 4 bases not matched to a gene. The CDR3 extends over 15 amino acids. The CDR3 region is CASSEDRVNTGELFF. The CDR3 bases are TGTGCCAGTAGTGAGGACAGGGTTAACACCGGGGAGCTGTTTTTT.

V is TRBV20-1 and J is TRBJ2-3; 7 bases agree with TRBD2. Per germline, CDR1 DFQATT and CDR2 SNEGSKA (reference sequence). The CDR3 runs 14 residues. J lost 0 bases, V lost 4 bases, and 4 bases had no gene match. In nucleotides, the CDR3 is TGCAGTGCTACGGCTAGCGGAAGCACAGATACGCAGTATTTT. Residues: CSATASGSTDTQYF.

The chain's CDR3 is CASSLAFGNQPQHF. CDR3 nucleotide sequence: TGTGCCAGCAGCTTAGCCTTTGGGAATCAGCCCCAGCATTTT. The V gene is TRBV7-6, the J gene TRBJ1-5; D is ambiguous. V lost 0 bases to trimming and J lost 4 bases, with 7 bases between them. Germline CDR1 is SGHVS and CDR2 is FNYEAQ. This CDR3 region has 14 residues.

This clonotype showed up many times. The V gene is TRBV7-3, the J gene TRBJ2-5; 13 bases align to TRBD2. This CDR3 comprises 16 residues. The ends lost 6 bases at V and 7 bases at J; junction bases unmatched: 11. Germline CDR1 SGHTA, CDR2 FQGTGA. The CDR3 DNA sequence: TGTGCCAGCAGGTTGACTAGCGGGGGGCCACTTGGGACCCAGTACTTC. Translating gives CASRLTSGGPLGTQYF. The full variable domain, completed using reference TRBV7-3 and TRBJ2-5, is GAGVSQTPSNKVTEKGKYVELRCDPISGHTALYWYRQSLGQGPEFLIYFQGTGAADDSGLPNDRFFAVRPEGSVSTLKIQRTERGDSAVYLCASRLTSGGPLGTQYFGPGTRLLVL.

The chain is built from TRBV7-6 and TRBJ1-3; no reliable D call. Germline V gives CDR1 SGHVS, CDR2 FNYEAQ. Trimming took 5 bases from V and 3 from J, leaving 8 bases between them. There are 13 residues in the CDR3. As DNA, the CDR3 is TGTGCCAGCAGCCCGACACTTGGAAACACCATATATTTT. It specifies CASSPTLGNTIYF.

This clonotype has a count of ten or more. V and J are TRBV7-2 and TRBJ1-6; no clear D. V gave up 0 bases and J gave up 7 bases, with 10 bases separating them. Per germline, CDR1 SGHTA and CDR2 FQGNSA. This CDR3 has 15 amino acids. The CDR3 bases are TGTGCCAGCAGCTTAGCGAGGCCAGAGAATTCACCCCTCCACTTT. Protein product: CASSLARPENSPLHF. The variable domain in full, completed from reference TRBV7-2 and TRBJ1-6, reads GAGVSQSPSNKVTEKGKDVELRCDPISGHTALYWYRQSLGQGLEFLIYFQGNSAPDKSGLPSDRFSAERTGGSVSTLTIQRTQQEDSAVYLCASSLARPENSPLHFGNGTRLTVT.

J is TRBJ2-7 and V is TRBV15; D is undetermined. Trimming removed 0 bases from V and 9 bases from J, with 12 bases in between. CDR1 and CDR2 (germline): LNHNV, YYDKDF (reference sequence). The CDR3 length is 13 residues. The CDR3 bases are TGTGCCACCAGCAGAGAGGCCTTATTGGGGCAGTACTTC. This sequence encodes CATSREALLGQYF.

This clonotype was counted only a few times. The CDR3 is CATSSRGQSPQHF. The CDR3 DNA is TGTGCCACCAGCAGCAGAGGACAGTCGCCCCAGCATTTT. The chain combines TRBV15 with TRBJ1-5, with D perhaps TRBD1 (6 bases). The CDR3 is 13 residues long. With 3 bases removed from V and 9 bases from J, the gap between germline ends came to 12 bases. Germline loops: CDR1 LNHNV, CDR2 YYDKDF (reference sequence).

This clonotype has at least ten counts. The chain combines TRBV7-9 with TRBJ2-3; 14 bases line up with TRBD2. This CDR3 spans 18 amino acids. Germline CDR1 reads SEHNR; CDR2 reads FQNEAQ (reference sequence). The V segment lost 4 bases and the J segment 2 bases; nucleotides outside the gene matches: 8. DNA of the CDR3: TGTGCCAGCAGCTATGGACTAGCGGGGGGCCTTCTCACAGATACGCAGTATTTT. It specifies CASSYGLAGGLLTDTQYF.

The rearrangement uses TRBV2 and TRBJ2-1; perhaps D is TRBD1 or TRBD2 (5 bases each). The germline V gene has CDR1 SNHLY and CDR2 FYNNEI. The CDR3 runs to 15 residues. V was cut by 3 bases and J by 2 bases, with 11 bases left in between. CDR3 nucleotides: TGTGCCAGCAGTGAGACGGGGCTTACCTACAATGAGCAGTTCTTC. Translating gives CASSETGLTYNEQFF.

There are many counts of this clonotype. The J gene is TRBJ2-7, the V gene TRBV4-3, with 9 bases lining up with TRBD2. The CDR3 sequence is 15 residues long. Per the germline V gene, CDR1 is LGHNA and CDR2 is YSLEER. The ends lost 1 base at V and 3 bases at J; junction bases unmatched: 4. The CDR3 sequence: CASSQVAGVDYEQYF. In nucleotides, the CDR3 is TGCGCCAGCAGCCAAGTAGCGGGGGTTGACTACGAGCAGTACTTC.

V gene TRBV25-1 combines with J gene TRBJ2-1; the match to TRBD2 covers 8 bases. Germline V CDR1 and CDR2: MGHDK, SYGVNS. J lost 4 bases, V lost 11 bases, and 7 bases had no gene match. This CDR3 contains 13 residues. CDR3: CAASRGGYNEQFF. CDR3 nucleotides: TGTGCCGCCTCCCGGGGGGGGTACAATGAGCAGTTCTTC.

Note on this clonotype: A much larger clone is a single base away; this may be a read error. This is likely a read error, given that the CDR3 carries no conserved phenylalanine or tryptophan at its end. J is TRBJ1-5 and V is TRBV5-1, with a weak D call TRBD1 (6 bases). Trimming removed 0 bases from V and 0 bases from J, with 13 bases in between. Germline CDR1 reads SGHRS; CDR2 reads YFSETQ. This CDR3 contains 17 residues. The CDR3 DNA sequence: TGCGCCAGCAGCTTGGGGGCAGGGGATTATAGCAATCAGCCCCAGCATTCT. Protein sequence: CASSLGAGDYSNQPQHS.

This clonotype showed up many times. The chain joins TRBV5-1 to TRBJ1-6, with D possibly being TRBD1 (5 bases). V was shortened by 5 bases and J by 13 bases, with 16 bases between the two germline ends. The CDR3 sequence is 13 residues long. Germline loops: CDR1 SGHRS, CDR2 YFSETQ. The CDR3 spells CASRSQGTLPLHF. The CDR3 nucleotides read TGCGCCAGCAGAAGTCAGGGTACCCTCCCCCTCCACTTT.

A note on this clonotype: Likely a read error: the CDR3 ends without its conserved phenylalanine or tryptophan. The DNA is left out, because the CDR3 cannot be placed on it with certainty; the CDR3 is given as TCRdb lists it. V usage is TRBV12-3 or TRBV12-4 and J usage is TRBJ1-6. 14 amino acids form the CDR3, both terminal residues included. CDR3: CASSLAGVGSPLRL.

The chain joins TRBV7-9 to TRBJ2-7; D is ambiguous. Germline-derived CDR1 and CDR2 are SEHNR and FQNEAQ (reference sequence). Trimming removed 3 bases from V and 0 bases from J, with 12 bases in between. This CDR3 comprises 15 residues. CDR3 residues: CASSFFAISSYEQYF. The CDR3 nucleotides read TGTGCCAGCAGCTTTTTTGCGATAAGCTCCTACGAGCAGTACTTC.

This clonotype showed up many times. The genes are TRBV11-3 and TRBJ2-3; D is uncertain. The CDR3 runs to 15 residues. V gave up 0 bases and J gave up 2 bases, with 9 bases separating them. The germline V gene encodes CDR1 SGHNT and CDR2 YENEEA. The CDR3 region is CASSLDGPDTDTQYF. The CDR3 DNA reads as TGTGCCAGCAGCTTAGATGGGCCAGACACAGATACGCAGTATTTT.

The V and J genes are TRBV19 and TRBJ2-5, with 11 bases aligning to TRBD1. The germline gives CDR1 LNHDA, CDR2 SQIVND (reference sequence). Trimming at V came to 3 bases and at J to 0 bases, leaving 9 bases not matched to a gene. The CDR3 has 18 residues. The CDR3 is CASSIGALGQGDQETQYF. The DNA for the CDR3 is TGTGCCAGTAGTATTGGCGCCCTGGGACAGGGGGACCAAGAGACCCAGTACTTC.